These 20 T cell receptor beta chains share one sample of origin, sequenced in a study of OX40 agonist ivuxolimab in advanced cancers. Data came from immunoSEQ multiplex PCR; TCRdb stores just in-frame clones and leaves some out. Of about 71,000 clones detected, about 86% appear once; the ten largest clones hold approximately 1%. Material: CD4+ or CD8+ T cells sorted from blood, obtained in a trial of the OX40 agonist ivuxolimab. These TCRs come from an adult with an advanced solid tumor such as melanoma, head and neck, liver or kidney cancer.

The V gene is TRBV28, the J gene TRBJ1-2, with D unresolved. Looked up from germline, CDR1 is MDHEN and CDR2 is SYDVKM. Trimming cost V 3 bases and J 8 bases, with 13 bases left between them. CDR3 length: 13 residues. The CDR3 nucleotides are TGTGCCAGCAGTTTCGGCAGGTTGGGAGGCTACACCTTC. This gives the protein CASSFGRLGGYTF.

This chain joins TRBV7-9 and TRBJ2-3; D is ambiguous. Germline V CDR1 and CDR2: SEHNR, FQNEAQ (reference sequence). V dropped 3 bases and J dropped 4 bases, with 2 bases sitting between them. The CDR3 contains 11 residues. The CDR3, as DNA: TGTGCCAGCAGCTTTGCAGATACGCAGTATTTT. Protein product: CASSFADTQYF.

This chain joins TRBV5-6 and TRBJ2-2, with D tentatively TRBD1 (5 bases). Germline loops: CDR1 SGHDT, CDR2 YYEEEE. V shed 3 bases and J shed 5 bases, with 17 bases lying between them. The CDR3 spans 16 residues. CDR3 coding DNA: TGTGCCAGCAGCTCTCCGGCAGGGTATCGTACCGGGGAGCTGTTTTTT. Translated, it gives CASSSPAGYRTGELFF.

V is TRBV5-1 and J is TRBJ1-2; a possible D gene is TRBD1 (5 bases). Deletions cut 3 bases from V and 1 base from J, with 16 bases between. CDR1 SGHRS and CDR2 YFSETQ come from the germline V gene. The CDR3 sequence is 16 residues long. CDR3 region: CASSSTLGGVNYGYTF. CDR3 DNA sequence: TGCGCCAGCAGCTCCACACTGGGAGGGGTTAACTATGGCTACACCTTC. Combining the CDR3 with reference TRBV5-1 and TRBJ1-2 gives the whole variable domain KAGVTQTPRYLIKTRGQQVTLSCSPISGHRSVSWYQQTPGQGLQFLFEYFSETQRNKGNFPGRFSGRQFSNSRSEMNVSTLELGDSALYLCASSSTLGGVNYGYTFGSGTRLTVV.

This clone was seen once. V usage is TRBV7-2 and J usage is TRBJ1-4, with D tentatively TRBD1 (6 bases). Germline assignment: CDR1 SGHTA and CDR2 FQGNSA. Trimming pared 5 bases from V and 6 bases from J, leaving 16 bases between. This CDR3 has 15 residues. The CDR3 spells CASSPSGTPYEKLFF. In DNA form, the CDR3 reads TGTGCCAGCAGCCCCTCCGGGACACCTTATGAAAAACTGTTTTTT.

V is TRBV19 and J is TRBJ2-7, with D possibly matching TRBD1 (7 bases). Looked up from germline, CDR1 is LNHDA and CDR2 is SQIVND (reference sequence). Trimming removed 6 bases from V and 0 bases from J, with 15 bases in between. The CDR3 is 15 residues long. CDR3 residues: CASRPDREDSYEQYF. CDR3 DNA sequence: TGTGCCAGTAGACCAGACAGGGAGGACTCCTACGAGCAGTACTTC.

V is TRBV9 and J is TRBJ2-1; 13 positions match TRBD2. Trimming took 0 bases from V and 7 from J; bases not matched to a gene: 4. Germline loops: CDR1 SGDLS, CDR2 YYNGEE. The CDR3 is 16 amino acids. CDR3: CASSVGGLAGVNEQFF. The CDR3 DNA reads TGTGCCAGCAGCGTAGGCGGACTAGCGGGAGTGAATGAGCAGTTCTTC.

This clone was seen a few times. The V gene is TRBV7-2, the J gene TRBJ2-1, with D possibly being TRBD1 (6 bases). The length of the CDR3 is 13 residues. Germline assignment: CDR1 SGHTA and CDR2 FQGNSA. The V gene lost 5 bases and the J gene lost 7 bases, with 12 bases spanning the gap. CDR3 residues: CASSPQGWNEQFF. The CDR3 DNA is TGTGCCAGCAGCCCACAGGGTTGGAATGAGCAGTTCTTC.

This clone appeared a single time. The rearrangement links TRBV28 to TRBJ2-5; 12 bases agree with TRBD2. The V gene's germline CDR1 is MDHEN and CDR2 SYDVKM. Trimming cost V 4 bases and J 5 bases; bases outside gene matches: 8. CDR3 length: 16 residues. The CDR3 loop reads CASSSSRLAGVETQYF. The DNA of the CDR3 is TGTGCCAGCAGTTCCTCCCGACTAGCGGGAGTCGAGACCCAGTACTTC.

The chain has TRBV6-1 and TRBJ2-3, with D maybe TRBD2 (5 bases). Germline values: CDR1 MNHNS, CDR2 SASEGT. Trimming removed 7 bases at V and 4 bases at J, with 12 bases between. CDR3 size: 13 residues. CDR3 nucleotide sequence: TGTGCCAGCACCGAGGGCAATTCAGATACGCAGTATTTT. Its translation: CASTEGNSDTQYF.

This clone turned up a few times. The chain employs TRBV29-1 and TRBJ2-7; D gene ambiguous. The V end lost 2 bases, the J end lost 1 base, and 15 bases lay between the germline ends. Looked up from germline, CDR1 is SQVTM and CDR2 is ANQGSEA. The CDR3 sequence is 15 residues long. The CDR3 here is CSVEILFGYSYEQYF. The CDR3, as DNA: TGCAGCGTTGAAATCTTGTTTGGGTATTCCTACGAGCAGTACTTC.

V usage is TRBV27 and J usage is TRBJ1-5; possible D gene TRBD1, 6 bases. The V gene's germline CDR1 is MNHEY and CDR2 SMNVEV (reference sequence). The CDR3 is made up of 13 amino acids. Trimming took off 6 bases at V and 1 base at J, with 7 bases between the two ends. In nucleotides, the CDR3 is TGTGCCAGCAGACAGGGAAGCAATCAGCCCCAGCATTTT. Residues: CASRQGSNQPQHF.

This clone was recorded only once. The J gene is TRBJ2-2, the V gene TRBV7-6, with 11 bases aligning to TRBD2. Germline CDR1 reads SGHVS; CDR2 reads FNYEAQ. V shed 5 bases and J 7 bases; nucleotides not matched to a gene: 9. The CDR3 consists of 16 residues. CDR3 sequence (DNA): TGTGCCAGCAGCGGTCGACTAGCGGGATCGGGCGGGGAGCTGTTTTTT. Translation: CASSGRLAGSGGELFF. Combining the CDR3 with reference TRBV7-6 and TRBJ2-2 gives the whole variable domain GAGVSQSPRYKVTKRGQDVALRCDPISGHVSLYWYRQALGQGPEFLTYFNYEAQQDKSGLPNDRFSAERPEGSISTLTIQRTEQRDSAMYRCASSGRLAGSGGELFFGEGSRLTVL.

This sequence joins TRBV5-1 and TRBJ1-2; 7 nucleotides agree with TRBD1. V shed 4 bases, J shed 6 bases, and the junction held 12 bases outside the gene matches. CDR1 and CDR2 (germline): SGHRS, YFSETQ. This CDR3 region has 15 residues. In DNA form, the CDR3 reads TGCGCCAGCAGCCGCGGGGCAGGGGGGCTAGATGGCTACACCTTC. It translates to CASSRGAGGLDGYTF.

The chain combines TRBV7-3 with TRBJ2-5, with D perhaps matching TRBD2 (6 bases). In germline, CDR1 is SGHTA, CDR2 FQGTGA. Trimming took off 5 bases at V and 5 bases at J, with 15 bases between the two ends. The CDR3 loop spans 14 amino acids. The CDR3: CASSPLGRTETQYF. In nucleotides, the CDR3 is TGTGCCAGCAGCCCCCTGGGGAGGACCGAGACCCAGTACTTC.

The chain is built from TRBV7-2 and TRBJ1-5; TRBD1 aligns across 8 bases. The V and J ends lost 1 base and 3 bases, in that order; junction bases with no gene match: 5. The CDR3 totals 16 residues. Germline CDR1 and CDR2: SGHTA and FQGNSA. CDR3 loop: CASSLVGRGLNQPQHF. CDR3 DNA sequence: TGTGCCAGCAGCTTAGTTGGCAGGGGGCTCAATCAGCCCCAGCATTTT.

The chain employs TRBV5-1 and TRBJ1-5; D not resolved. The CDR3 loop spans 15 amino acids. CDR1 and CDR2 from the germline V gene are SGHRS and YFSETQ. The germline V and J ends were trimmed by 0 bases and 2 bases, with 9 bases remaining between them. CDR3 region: CASSLEGERNQPQHF. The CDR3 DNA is TGCGCCAGCAGCTTGGAGGGAGAACGCAATCAGCCCCAGCATTTT.

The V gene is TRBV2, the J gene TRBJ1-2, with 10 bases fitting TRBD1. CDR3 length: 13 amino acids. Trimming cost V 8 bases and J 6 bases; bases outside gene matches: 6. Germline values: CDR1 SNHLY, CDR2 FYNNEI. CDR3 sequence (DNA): TGTGCCAGCTCAGTGACAGGGGGCCATGGCTACACCTTC. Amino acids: CASSVTGGHGYTF. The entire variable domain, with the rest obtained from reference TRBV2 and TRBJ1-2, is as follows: EPEVTQTPSHQVTQMGQEVILRCVPISNHLYFYWYRQILGQKVEFLVSFYNNEISEKSEIFDDQFSVERPDGSNFTLKIRSTKLEDSAMYFCASSVTGGHGYTFGSGTRLTVV.

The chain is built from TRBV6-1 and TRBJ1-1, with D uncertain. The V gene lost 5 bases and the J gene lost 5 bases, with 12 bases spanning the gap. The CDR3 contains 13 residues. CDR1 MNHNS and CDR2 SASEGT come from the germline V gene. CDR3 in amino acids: CASSRGSGTEAFF. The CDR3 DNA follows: TGTGCCAGCAGTCGCGGCTCTGGGACTGAAGCTTTCTTT.

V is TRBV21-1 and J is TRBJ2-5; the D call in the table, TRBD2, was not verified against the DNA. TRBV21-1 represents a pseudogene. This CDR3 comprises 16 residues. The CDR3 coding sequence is TGTGCCAGCAGCACCGGGACTAGCGGGAGGCAAGAGACCCAGTACTTC. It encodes CASSTGTSGRQETQYF.